The 7 T cell receptor beta chains below come from one sample, sequenced in a study of regulatory T cells in long-lasting Graves disease (dated by TCRdb to the early 2020s). The sample's time point label, decoded: persistent/refractory GD, antithyroid drugs over 5 years with positive TRAb. For both TCR sequencing and RNA sequencing, RNA was extracted from PBMCs using TRIzol. The library was produced with multiplex PCR. Sequencing relied on an Illumina HiSeq 4000. CDR3 regions were amplified by Arm-PCR with iRepertoire HTBI primers to construct TCR beta libraries. TCRdb redid the processing of the public reads, applying fastp at Q25 and MiXCR, and retained in-frame beta chains. One record per CDR3 amino acid sequence lists the most common genes and DNA. In this sample the table shows about 310,000 distinct CDR3 sequences, around 20% of which occur a single time. The ten most abundant clones make up approximately 60% of the sample.

Sequenced material: peripheral blood mononuclear cells (PBMCs), taken when the disease was refractory, from a patient treated with antithyroid drugs. These receptors all stem from a female donor with Graves disease.

At least ten counts were recorded for this clonotype. CDR3: CASSLALPGAGEDQYF. CDR3 DNA: TGTGCCAGCAGCTTAGCGCTGCCGGGAGCGGGGGAGGACCAGTACTTC. The chain combines TRBV7-2 with TRBJ2-5, with 8 bases lining up with TRBD2. Germline V CDR1 and CDR2: SGHTA, FQGNSA. V was clipped by 0 bases and J by 10 bases; unmatched bases: 13. This CDR3 contains 16 residues.

This clonotype has more than one count but fewer than ten. This chain uses TRBV28 with TRBJ2-2; weak D call: TRBD1 (6 bases). Germline values: CDR1 MDHEN, CDR2 SYDVKM. The V and J ends lost 6 bases and 1 base respectively, with 15 bases between them. The CDR3 spans 16 residues. The CDR3 coding sequence is TGTGCCAGCAGCCCCCACAGGGTTTTGAACACCGGGGAGCTGTTTTTT. Amino acid sequence: CASSPHRVLNTGELFF.

In this sample, this clonotype turned up a few times. The rearrangement uses TRBV27 and TRBJ1-1; D not resolved. V was clipped by 6 bases and J by 8 bases, with 13 bases between them. Germline V gene data show CDR1 as MNHEY and CDR2 as SMNVEV (reference sequence). The CDR3 consists of 12 residues. The CDR3 region is CASRGLNEEAFF. CDR3 in DNA: TGTGCCAGCAGAGGTTTGAACGAGGAAGCTTTCTTT.

This clonotype appeared many times. At one end, the junction sequence differs from germline, possibly due to a read error. The rearrangement joins TRBV20-1 to TRBJ1-2, with D tentatively TRBD1 (5 bases). The CDR3 totals 13 residues. CDR1 and CDR2 (germline): DFQATT, SNEGSKA (reference sequence). The CDR3: CSARAGTFNGYTF. CDR3 nucleotides: TGCAGTGCGAGAGCCGGGACCTTCAATGGCTACACCTTC.

In its sample, this clonotype was seen a few times. The chain joins TRBV20-1 to TRBJ2-5; D gene uncertain. V dropped 3 bases and J dropped 5 bases, with 4 bases sitting between them. The CDR3 runs to 10 residues. Germline V CDR1 and CDR2: DFQATT, SNEGSKA (reference sequence). CDR3 loop: CSASAETQYF. CDR3 DNA sequence: TGCAGTGCTAGTGCTGAGACCCAGTACTTC.

This clonotype showed up just a few times. The CDR3 coding sequence is TGCAGTGCTAGAGATCCCCTGGCCCTCAACTACGAGCAGTACTTC. This encodes CSARDPLALNYEQYF. This chain connects TRBV20-1 to TRBJ2-7; unclear D gene. From germline, CDR1 is DFQATT and CDR2 SNEGSKA (reference sequence). V shed 0 bases and J shed 3 bases, with 15 bases lying between them. CDR3 length: 15 amino acids.

This clonotype has a count of ten or more. DNA for the CDR3: TGTGCCTGGAGTGTCGGTCCTGAAGCTTTCTTT. Translation gives CAWSVGPEAFF. V and J are TRBV30 and TRBJ1-1, with D unresolved. V lost 0 bases to trimming and J lost 6 bases, with 5 bases between them. The germline CDR1 and CDR2 sequences are GTSNPN and SVGIG (reference sequence). The CDR3 sequence is 11 residues long.